Reported below is one TCR beta chain. Treatment denoted: around 19 received Ad26.COV2.S at low or high dose, single or two shots; roughly five received placebo; per-sample allocation not given. Sample collection was performed on day 63 after the first vaccine or placebo injection. Donation came from an adult in Boston who was aged 18-55 years. Per the germline V gene, CDR1 is ENHRY and CDR2 is SYGVKD. The V end lost 0 bases, the J end lost 2 bases, and 13 bases lay between the germline ends. This CDR3 has 16 amino acids. The sample originates from a study of Ad26.COV2.S vaccination and SARS-CoV-2 variants. At the level of the study: By the intramuscular route, Ad26.COV2.S was given once, or twice 56 days apart.

Generated by immunoSEQ multiplex PCR, the TCRdb table keeps only in-frame clones and is missing some. The table shows some 300,000 clones, with 86% occurring only once. The chain combines TRBV10-3 with TRBJ1-1; unclear D gene. The sample consisted of peripheral blood, taken in a trial of Ad26.COV2.S vaccine versus placebo. The TCR originated in a person aged 18 to 65 who received the Ad26.COV2.S COVID-19 vaccine or a placebo. The CDR3 protein is CAISESEGQVNTEAFF. The CDR3 bases are TGTGCCATCAGTGAGTCGGAAGGCCAGGTTAACACTGAAGCTTTCTTT.